This T cell receptor beta chain emerged from a study of CD8 T cells in ankylosing spondylitis. Overall study results and limits: What appeared characteristic of ankylosing spondylitis blood was a TCR beta motif of fewer than ten highly homologous variants. Matched ankylosing spondylitis synovial fluid reportedly contained a significantly enriched population of disease-linked clones. Existing reports had already noted some motif variants in reactive arthritis synovial fluid and blood.

MiXCR was run by TCRdb on the 5' RACE reads, yielding one entry per CDR3 protein. The data show roughly 300,000 distinct CDR3 sequences, approximately 8.2% seen once. There are a few counts of this clonotype. Its antigen is not identified. Trimming removed 0 bases at V and 0 bases at J, with 12 bases between. The CDR3 sequence is 18 residues long. Germline lookup yields CDR1 LGHDT and CDR2 YNNKEL (reference sequence). J is TRBJ1-6 and V is TRBV3-1; tentative D call: TRBD1 (6 bases). The TCR comes from a male donor with ankylosing spondylitis. Source material: blood, either unsorted or a sorted T cell fraction (not recorded which). This CDR3 reads CASSQDRDMSSYNSPLHF. DNA of the CDR3: TGTGCCAGCAGCCAAGACCGGGACATGAGCTCCTATAATTCACCCCTCCACTTT.